This passage covers 6 T cell receptor beta chains from one sample sequenced in a study of CXCR3-negative and CXCR3-positive naive CD8 T cells. Broader study findings: The study found more hydrophobic TRB CDR3s in CXCR3-positive naive cells than in CXCR3-negative naive cells.

Carrying UMI labels, the TRB cDNA libraries were prepared through 5' RACE. No DNA is given; TCRdb re-called the 5' RACE reads and lists each CDR3 protein once. This table holds approximately 88,000 distinct CDR3 sequences. The antigens of these receptors remain unknown. Sequenced input: naive CXCR3+ CD8+ T cells from blood. As to subset: CD45RO-CCR7+CD27+CD95- naive CD8+ T cells expressing CXCR3 (TNR3+). Source of these receptors: a human donor in good health. Some clones in this sample may be carry-over from other donors' samples.

The chain employs TRBV28 and TRBJ2-1; TCRdb indicates TRBD1, and absent DNA this call remains unverified. This CDR3 comprises 14 residues. Germline V gene sequence: CDR1 MDHEN, CDR2 SYDVKM. This CDR3 is CASSLDSAYNEQFF.

The J gene is TRBJ2-7, the V gene TRBV27. The germline gives CDR1 MNHEY, CDR2 SMNVEV (reference sequence). The CDR3 has 14 residues. CDR3 residues: CASSLKPETYEQYF.

The chain joins TRBV6-5 to TRBJ2-6. The germline V gene has CDR1 MNHEY and CDR2 SVGAGI. CDR3 length equals 17 residues. CDR3 residues: CASSYSLTYREANVLTF.

This sequence joins TRBV28 and TRBJ2-7; TCRdb returns TRBD1, unconfirmable since there is no DNA. The CDR3 is made up of 17 amino acids. CDR1 and CDR2 (germline): MDHEN, SYDVKM. CDR3 sequence reads: CASSPYPRRQGENEQYF.

The chain is built from TRBV29-1 and TRBJ2-2; TCRdb's D call of TRBD1 is untestable without DNA. The CDR3 contains 13 residues. Germline CDR1 SQVTM, CDR2 ANQGSEA. The CDR3 loop reads CSVGAGGAGELFF.

V usage is TRBV4-3 and J usage is TRBJ2-1; lacking DNA, the TRBD2 call made by TCRdb goes unchecked. Germline assignment: CDR1 LGHNA and CDR2 YSLEER. CDR3 length: 17 amino acids. CDR3: CASSQGAGTSYDNEQFF.